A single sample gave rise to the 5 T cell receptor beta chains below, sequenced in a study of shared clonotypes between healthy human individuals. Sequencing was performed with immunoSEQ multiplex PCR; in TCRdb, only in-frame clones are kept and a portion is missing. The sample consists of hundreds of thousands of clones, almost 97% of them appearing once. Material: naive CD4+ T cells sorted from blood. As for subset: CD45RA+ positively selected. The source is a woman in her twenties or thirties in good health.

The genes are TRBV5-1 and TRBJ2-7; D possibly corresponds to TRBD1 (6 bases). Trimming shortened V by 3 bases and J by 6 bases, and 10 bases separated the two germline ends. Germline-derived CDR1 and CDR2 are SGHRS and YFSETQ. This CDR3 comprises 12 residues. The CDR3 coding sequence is TGCGCCAGCAGCTCACAGGGCTCCGAGCAGTACTTC. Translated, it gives CASSSQGSEQYF.

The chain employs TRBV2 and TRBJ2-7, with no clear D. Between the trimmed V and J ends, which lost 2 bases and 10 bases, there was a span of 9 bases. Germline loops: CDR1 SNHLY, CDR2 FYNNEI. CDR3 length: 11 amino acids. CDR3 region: CASSEIQAQYF. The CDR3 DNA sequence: TGTGCCAGCAGTGAAATCCAGGCACAGTACTTC. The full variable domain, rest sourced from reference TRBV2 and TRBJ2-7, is EPEVTQTPSHQVTQMGQEVILRCVPISNHLYFYWYRQILGQKVEFLVSFYNNEISEKSEIFDDQFSVERPDGSNFTLKIRSTKLEDSAMYFCASSEIQAQYFGPGTRLTVT.

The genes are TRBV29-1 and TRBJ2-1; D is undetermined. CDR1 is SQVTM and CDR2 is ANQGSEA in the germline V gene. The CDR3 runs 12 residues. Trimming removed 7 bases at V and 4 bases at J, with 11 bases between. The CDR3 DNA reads TGCAGCGCTGACCTAGGGTACAATGAGCAGTTCTTC. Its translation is CSADLGYNEQFF.

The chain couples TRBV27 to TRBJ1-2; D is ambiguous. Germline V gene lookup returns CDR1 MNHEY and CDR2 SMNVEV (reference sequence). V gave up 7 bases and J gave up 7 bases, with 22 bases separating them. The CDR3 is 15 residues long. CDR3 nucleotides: TGTGCCAGCAAGGAACCAGGTGCTCAGTGGGGTGGCTACACCTTC. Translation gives CASKEPGAQWGGYTF.

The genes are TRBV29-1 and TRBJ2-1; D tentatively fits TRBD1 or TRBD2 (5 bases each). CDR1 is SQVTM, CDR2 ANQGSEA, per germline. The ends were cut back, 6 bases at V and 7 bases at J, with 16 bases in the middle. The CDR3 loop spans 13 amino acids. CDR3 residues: CSVRTPRGNEQFF. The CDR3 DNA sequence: TGCAGCGTAAGGACACCGAGGGGAAATGAGCAGTTCTTC.